This T cell receptor beta chain was identified in a study of T cells after yellow fever vaccination. Trimming shortened V by 5 bases and J by 9 bases, and 14 bases separated the two germline ends. This CDR3 has 13 amino acids. Per the germline V gene, CDR1 is SGHNT and CDR2 is YENEEA. Using its own MiXCR run on the 5' RACE reads, TCRdb lists one record per CDR3 protein. The data show 170,000 or so distinct CDR3 sequences, with over 7% seen just once and around 35% held by the top ten. This receptor was obtained from a man aged 18 to 29 who received the YFV17D yellow fever vaccine. Here the sequenced sample was CD8+ T cells sorted from PBMCs, taken 45 days after the yellow fever booster vaccination. The J gene is TRBJ2-1, the V gene TRBV11-3; no reliable D call. The CDR3 region has the DNA TGTGCCAGCAGCCCCGGCACAGTCCCTGAGCAGTTCTTC. It encodes CASSPGTVPEQFF. The entire variable domain, with the rest obtained from reference TRBV11-3 and TRBJ2-1, is as follows: EAGVVQSPRYKIIEKKQPVAFWCNPISGHNTLYWYLQNLGQGPELLIRYENEEAVDDSQLPKDRFSAERLKGVDSTLKIQPAELGDSAVYLCASSPGTVPEQFFGPGTRLTVL.